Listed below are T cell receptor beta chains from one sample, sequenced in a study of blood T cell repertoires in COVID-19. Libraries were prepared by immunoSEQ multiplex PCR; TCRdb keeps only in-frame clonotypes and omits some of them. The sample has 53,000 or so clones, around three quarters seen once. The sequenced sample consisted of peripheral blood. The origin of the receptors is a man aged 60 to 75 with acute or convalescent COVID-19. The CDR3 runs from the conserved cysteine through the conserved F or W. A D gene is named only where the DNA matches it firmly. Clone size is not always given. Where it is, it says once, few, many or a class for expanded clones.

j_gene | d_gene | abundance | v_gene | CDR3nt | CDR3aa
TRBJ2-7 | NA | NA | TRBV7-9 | TGTGCCAGCAGCTCGAAGGGGTCTCTCGTCGAGCAGTACTTC | CASSSKGSLVEQYF
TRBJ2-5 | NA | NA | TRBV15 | TGTGCCACCAGCAGAACAGGGGGAGGGGAGACCCAGTACTTC | CATSRTGGGETQYF
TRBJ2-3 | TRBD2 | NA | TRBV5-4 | TGTGCCAGCAGCCAGGCCGCTTCTAGCGGCAGCACAGATACGCAGTATTTT | CASSQAASSGSTDTQYF
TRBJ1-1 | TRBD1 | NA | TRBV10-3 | TGTGCCATCAGGGACAGGGGGCAGACTGAAGCTTTCTTT | CAIRDRGQTEAFF
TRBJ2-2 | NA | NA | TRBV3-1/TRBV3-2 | TGTGCCAGCACCCGAGGGGGAAACAGGGCCACCGGGGAGCTGTTTTTT | CASTRGGNRATGELFF
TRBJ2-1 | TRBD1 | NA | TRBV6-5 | TGTGCCAGCAGGCCGGACAGGTCCGCCCTCCATGAGCAGTTCTTC | CASRPDRSALHEQFF
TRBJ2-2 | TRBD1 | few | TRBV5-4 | TGTGCCAGCAGCTTTGGGACGACAGGGCCCGGGGAGCTGTTTTTT | CASSFGTTGPGELFF
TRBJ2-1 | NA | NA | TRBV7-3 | TGTGCCAGCAGCAAGCTTAAGTATCTAGAGAGTGAGCAGTTCTTC | CASSKLKYLESEQFF
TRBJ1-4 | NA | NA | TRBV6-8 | TGTGCCAGCAGTGATGAACAACCTGAAGAAAAACTGTTTTTT | CASSDEQPEEKLFF
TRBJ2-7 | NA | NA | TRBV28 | TGTGCCAGCAGCACACAGGGCAGGGGCTACGAGCAGTACTTC | CASSTQGRGYEQYF